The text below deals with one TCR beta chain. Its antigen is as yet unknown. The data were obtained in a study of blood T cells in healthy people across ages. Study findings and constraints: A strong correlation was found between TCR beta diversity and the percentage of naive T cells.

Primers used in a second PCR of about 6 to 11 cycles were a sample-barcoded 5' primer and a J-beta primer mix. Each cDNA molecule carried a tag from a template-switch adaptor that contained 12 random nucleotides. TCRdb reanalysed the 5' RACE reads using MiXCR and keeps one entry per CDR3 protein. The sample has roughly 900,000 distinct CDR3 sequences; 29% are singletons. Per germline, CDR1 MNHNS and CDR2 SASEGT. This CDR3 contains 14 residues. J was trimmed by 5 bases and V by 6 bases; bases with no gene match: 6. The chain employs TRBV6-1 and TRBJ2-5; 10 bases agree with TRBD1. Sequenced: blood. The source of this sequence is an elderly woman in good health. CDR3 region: CASRKGQGGETQYF. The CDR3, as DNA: TGTGCCAGCAGGAAAGGACAGGGGGGTGAGACCCAGTACTTC.